A single T cell receptor beta chain is shown here with its context. As yet, its antigen is unknown. Germline V gene data show CDR1 as SGHDT and CDR2 as YYEEEE. The CDR3 runs to 14 residues. V lost 2 bases and J 0 bases, leaving 9 bases between the germline ends. Diagnosis relied on clinical symptoms, serum thyroxine, TRAb, thyroid ultrasound and orbital computed tomography. Investigators amplified TCR beta CDR3 regions from RNA transcripts. The workflow started with a first-round RT-PCR run with HTBI primers and then moved on to a second-round multiplex PCR. Using its own MiXCR run on the multiplex PCR reads, TCRdb lists one record per CDR3 protein. The sample lists roughly 600,000 distinct CDR3 sequences, less than 45% occurring once. The sample belongs to a study of Graves' ophthalmopathy and Graves' hyperthyroidism. Points from the study as a whole: Most thyroid clonotypes with frequency above 0.001 were detected in blood too.

The source is an adult man with Graves' hyperthyroidism. This sequence joins TRBV5-6 and TRBJ2-7; D gene ambiguous. Material: peripheral blood or thyroid tissue (not recorded which). CDR3: CASSFRTRSYEQYF. The CDR3 nucleotides are TGTGCCAGCAGCTTTCGTACTCGCTCCTACGAGCAGTACTTC.